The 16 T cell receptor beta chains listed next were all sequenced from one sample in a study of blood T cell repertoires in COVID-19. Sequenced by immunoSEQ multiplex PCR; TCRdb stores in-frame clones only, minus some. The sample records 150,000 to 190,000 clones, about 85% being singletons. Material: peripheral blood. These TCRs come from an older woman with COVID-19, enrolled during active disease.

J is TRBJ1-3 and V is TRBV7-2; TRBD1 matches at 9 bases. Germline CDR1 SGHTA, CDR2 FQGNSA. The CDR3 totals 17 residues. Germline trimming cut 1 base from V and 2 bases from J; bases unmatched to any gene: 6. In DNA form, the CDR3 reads TGTGCCAGCAGCTTAGGGGACAGGGTAGGGACTGGAAACACCATATATTTT. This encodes CASSLGDRVGTGNTIYF.

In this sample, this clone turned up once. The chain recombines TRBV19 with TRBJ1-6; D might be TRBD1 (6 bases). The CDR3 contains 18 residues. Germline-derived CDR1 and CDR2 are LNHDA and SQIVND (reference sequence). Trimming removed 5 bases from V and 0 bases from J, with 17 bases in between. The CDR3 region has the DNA TGTGCCAGTAGTCCGACCCGGACAGCTAGCTCCTATAATTCACCCCTCCACTTT. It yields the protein CASSPTRTASSYNSPLHF.

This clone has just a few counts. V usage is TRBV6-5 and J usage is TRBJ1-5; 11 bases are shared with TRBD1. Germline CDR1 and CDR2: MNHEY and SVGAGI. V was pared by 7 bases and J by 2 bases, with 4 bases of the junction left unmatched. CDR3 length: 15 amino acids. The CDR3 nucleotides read TGTGCCAGCAATTTGGGACAGGGGGGCAATCAGCCCCAGCATTTT. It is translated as CASNLGQGGNQPQHF.

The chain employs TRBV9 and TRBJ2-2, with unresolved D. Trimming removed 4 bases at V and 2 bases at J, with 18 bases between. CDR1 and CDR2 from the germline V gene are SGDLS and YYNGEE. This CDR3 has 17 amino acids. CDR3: CASSPRGFDLNTGELFF. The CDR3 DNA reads TGTGCCAGCAGCCCCCGCGGTTTCGACCTTAACACCGGGGAGCTGTTTTTT.

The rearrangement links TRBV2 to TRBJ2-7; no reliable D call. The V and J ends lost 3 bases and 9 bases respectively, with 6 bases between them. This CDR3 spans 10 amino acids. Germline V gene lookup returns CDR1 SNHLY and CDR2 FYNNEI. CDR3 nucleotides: TGTGCCAGCAGTGACTACAGGCAGTACGTC. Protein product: CASSDYRQYV.

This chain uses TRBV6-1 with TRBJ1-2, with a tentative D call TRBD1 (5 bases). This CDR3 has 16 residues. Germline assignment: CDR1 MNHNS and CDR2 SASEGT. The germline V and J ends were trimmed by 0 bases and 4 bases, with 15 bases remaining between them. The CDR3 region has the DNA TGTGCCAGCAGTGAAGCGGGGCGGGGCCCTAGCTATGGCTACACCTTC. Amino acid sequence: CASSEAGRGPSYGYTF.

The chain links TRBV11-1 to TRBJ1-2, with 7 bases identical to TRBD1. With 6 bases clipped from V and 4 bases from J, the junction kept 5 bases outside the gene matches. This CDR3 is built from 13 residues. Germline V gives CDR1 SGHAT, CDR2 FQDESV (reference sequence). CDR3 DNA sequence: TGTGCCAGCAGTCCCGACAGGGTCTATGGCTACACCTTC. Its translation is CASSPDRVYGYTF.

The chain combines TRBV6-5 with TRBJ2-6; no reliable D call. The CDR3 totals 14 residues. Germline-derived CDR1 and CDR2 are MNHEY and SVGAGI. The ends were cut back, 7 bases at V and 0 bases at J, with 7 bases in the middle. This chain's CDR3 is CASTFSSGANVLTF. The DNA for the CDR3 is TGTGCCAGCACCTTTAGCTCTGGGGCCAACGTCCTGACTTTC.

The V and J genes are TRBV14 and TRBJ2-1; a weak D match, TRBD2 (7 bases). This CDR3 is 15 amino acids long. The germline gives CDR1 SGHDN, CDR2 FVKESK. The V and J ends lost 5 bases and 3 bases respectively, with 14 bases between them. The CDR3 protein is CASSVAGAFYNEQFF. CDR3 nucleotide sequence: TGTGCCAGCAGCGTGGCGGGGGCCTTCTACAATGAGCAGTTCTTC.

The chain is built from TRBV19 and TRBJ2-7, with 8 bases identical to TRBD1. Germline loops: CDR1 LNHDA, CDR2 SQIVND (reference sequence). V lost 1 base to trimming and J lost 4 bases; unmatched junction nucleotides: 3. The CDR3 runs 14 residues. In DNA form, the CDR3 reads TGTGCCAGTAGTATAGGGACAGGGCTTTACGAGCAGTACTTC. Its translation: CASSIGTGLYEQYF. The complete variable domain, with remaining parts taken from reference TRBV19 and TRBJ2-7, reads DGGITQSPKYLFRKEGQNVTLSCEQNLNHDAMYWYRQDPGQGLRLIYYSQIVNDFQKGDIAEGYSVSREKKESFPLTVTSAQKNPTAFYLCASSIGTGLYEQYFGPGTRLTVT.

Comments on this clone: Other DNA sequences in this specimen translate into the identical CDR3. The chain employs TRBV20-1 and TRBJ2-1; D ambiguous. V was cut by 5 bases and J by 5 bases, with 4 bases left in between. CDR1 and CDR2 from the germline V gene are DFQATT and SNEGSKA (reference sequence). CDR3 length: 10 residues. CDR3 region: CSASNNEQFF. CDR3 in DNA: TGCAGTGCTTCTAACAATGAGCAGTTCTTC.

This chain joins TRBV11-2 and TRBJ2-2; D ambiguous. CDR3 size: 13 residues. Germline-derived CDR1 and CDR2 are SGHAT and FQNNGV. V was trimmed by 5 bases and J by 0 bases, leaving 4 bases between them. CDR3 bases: TGTGCCAGCAGCCGTACGAACACCGGGGAGCTGTTTTTT. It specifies CASSRTNTGELFF.

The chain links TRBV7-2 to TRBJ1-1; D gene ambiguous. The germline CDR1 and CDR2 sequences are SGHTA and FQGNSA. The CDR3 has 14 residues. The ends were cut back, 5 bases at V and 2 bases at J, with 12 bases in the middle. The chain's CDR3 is CASSLASGNTEAFF. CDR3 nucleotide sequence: TGTGCCAGCAGCCTTGCCAGCGGCAACACTGAAGCTTTCTTT. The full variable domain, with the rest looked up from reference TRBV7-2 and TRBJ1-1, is GAGVSQSPSNKVTEKGKDVELRCDPISGHTALYWYRQSLGQGLEFLIYFQGNSAPDKSGLPSDRFSAERTGGSVSTLTIQRTQQEDSAVYLCASSLASGNTEAFFGQGTRLTVV.

The CDR3 protein is CASSLTGDQPQHF. The CDR3 DNA reads as TGTGCCAGCAGTTTAACAGGGGATCAGCCCCAGCATTTT. The chain recombines TRBV12-3 or TRBV12-4 with TRBJ1-5, with 7 bases aligning to TRBD1. The trim removed 2 bases at V and 5 bases at J, leaving 0 bases unmatched. The length of the CDR3 is 13 residues.

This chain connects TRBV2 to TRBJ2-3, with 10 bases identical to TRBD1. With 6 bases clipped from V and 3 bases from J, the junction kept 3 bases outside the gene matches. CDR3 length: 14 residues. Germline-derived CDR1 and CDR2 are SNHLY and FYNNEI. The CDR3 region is CASRGQGRTDTQYF. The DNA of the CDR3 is TGTGCCAGCAGGGGACAGGGGAGAACAGATACGCAGTATTTT. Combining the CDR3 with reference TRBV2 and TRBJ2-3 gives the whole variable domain EPEVTQTPSHQVTQMGQEVILRCVPISNHLYFYWYRQILGQKVEFLVSFYNNEISEKSEIFDDQFSVERPDGSNFTLKIRSTKLEDSAMYFCASRGQGRTDTQYFGPGTRLTVL.

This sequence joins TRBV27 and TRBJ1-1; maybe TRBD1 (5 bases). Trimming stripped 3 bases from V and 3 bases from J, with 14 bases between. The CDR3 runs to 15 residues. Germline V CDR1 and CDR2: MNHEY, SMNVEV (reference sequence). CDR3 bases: TGTGCCAGCAGTTTCATAGGGGTGGTCTACACTGAAGCTTTCTTT. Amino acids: CASSFIGVVYTEAFF.